The 15 T cell receptor beta chains in this list originate from one sample, sequenced in a study of blood T cells in healthy people across ages (dated by TCRdb to 2014 to 2015). Library construction relied on 5' RACE. The sequencer was an Illumina HiSeq 2500. A second PCR of roughly 7 to 12 cycles was run with a J-beta primer mix and a sample-barcoded 5' primer. In-frame beta chains were kept once TCRdb had trimmed the public reads at Q25 with fastp and called clones with MiXCR. Rows with one shared CDR3 protein collapse into an entry with the most common genes and DNA. The sample has 1.5 million to 2 million distinct CDR3 sequences on record, approximately 30% of them singletons. The ten largest clones add up to about 8% of the sample. What was sequenced was blood. These TCRs come from a woman aged 25 to 39 in good health.

This chain connects TRBV6-2 or TRBV6-3 to TRBJ2-4; D unresolved. This CDR3 has 13 residues. From germline, CDR1 is MNHEY and CDR2 SVGEGT. V was shortened by 6 bases and J by 13 bases, with 19 bases between the two germline ends. The CDR3 loop reads CASRPDTVDEQYF. CDR3 bases: TGTGCCAGCAGACCCGACACCGTCGATGAGCAGTACTTC.

This clonotype has a handful of counts. V and J are TRBV5-1 and TRBJ1-2; the match to TRBD1 covers 7 bases. The CDR3 sequence is 15 residues long. V was clipped by 5 bases and J by 4 bases; unmatched bases: 11. CDR1 is SGHRS, CDR2 YFSETQ, per germline. CDR3 region: CASRVGQELLYGYTF. DNA for the CDR3: TGCGCCAGCAGGGTCGGACAGGAGCTTCTCTATGGCTACACCTTC.

The CDR3 DNA follows: TGTGCCAGCAGACTTGGGTGGCAGGGGGCTCCTTTCTTT. It codes for CASRLGWQGAPFF. The chain uses TRBV28 and TRBJ1-1; TRBD1 aligns across 8 bases. In germline, CDR1 is MDHEN, CDR2 SYDVKM. The V gene end was trimmed by 6 bases and the J gene end by 12 bases; junction bases not matched to a gene: 12. This CDR3 contains 13 residues.

The chain combines TRBV29-1 with TRBJ2-1; tentative D call: TRBD2 (6 bases). Germline loops: CDR1 SQVTM, CDR2 ANQGSEA. The length of the CDR3 is 14 residues. Trimming pared 4 bases from V and 6 bases from J, leaving 16 bases between. In nucleotides, the CDR3 is TGCAGCGTTGTAGGCGGGGTCAAGGGCAATGAGCAGTTCTTC. Amino acid sequence: CSVVGGVKGNEQFF.

This clonotype was counted at least ten times. The chain has TRBV10-3 and TRBJ2-1; 14 bases align to TRBD2. The germline CDR1 and CDR2 sequences are ENHRY and SYGVKD. The J segment lost 8 bases and the V segment lost 7 bases, leaving 7 bases of the junction unmatched. The CDR3 loop spans 15 amino acids. The CDR3 coding sequence is TGTGCCATCACCTCGACTAGCGGGAGGGCCGATGAGCAGTTCTTC. Protein: CAITSTSGRADEQFF.

This clonotype was detected a few times. The V and J genes are TRBV24-1 and TRBJ2-7; D is undetermined. Germline V gene lookup returns CDR1 KGHDR and CDR2 SFDVKD. This CDR3 region has 13 residues. The V gene lost 0 bases and the J gene lost 3 bases, with 5 bases spanning the gap. CDR3 bases: TGTGCCACCAGTGATTTGGACTTCTACGAGCAGTACTTC. This sequence encodes CATSDLDFYEQYF.

The V gene is TRBV12-3 or TRBV12-4, the J gene TRBJ2-3; D possibly corresponds to TRBD1 (5 bases). The CDR3 extends over 14 amino acids. Trimming shortened V by 2 bases and J by 2 bases, and 8 bases separated the two germline ends. This CDR3 reads CASSLHRTTDTQYF. In nucleotides, the CDR3 is TGTGCCAGCAGTTTACACAGGACCACAGATACGCAGTATTTT.

To note about this clonotype: A much larger clone is a single base away; this may be a read error. The chain employs TRBV5-1 and TRBJ1-2; unclear D gene. CDR1 SGHRS and CDR2 YFSETQ come from the germline V gene. This CDR3 contains 14 residues. This chain's CDR3 is CASSPGQVGYGYNF. The DNA for the CDR3 is TGCGCCAGCAGCCCTGGCCAGGTCGGCTATGGCTACAACTTC. Full variable domain (remainder filled in from reference TRBV5-1 and TRBJ1-2): KAGVTQTPRYLIKTRGQQVTLSCSPISGHRSVSWYQQTPGQGLQFLFEYFSETQRNKGNFPGRFSGRQFSNSRSEMNVSTLELGDSALYLCASSPGQVGYGYNFGSGTRLTVV.

With respect to this clonotype: This may be a read error: a much more frequent sequence differs by one nucleotide. This chain uses TRBV5-6 with TRBJ2-5; 9 nucleotides match TRBD1. Losses at the gene ends were 0 bases for V and 11 bases for J; bases not matched to a gene: 5. The CDR3 has 13 residues. Germline V gene data show CDR1 as SGHDT and CDR2 as YYEEEE. The CDR3, as DNA: TGTGCCAGCAGCTTGGAAGGGGACAGGGAGCAGTACTTC. It yields the protein CASSLEGDREQYF.

Details on this clonotype: The germline gene is not matched at one end of the junction; a read error may be the cause. The rearrangement joins TRBV29-1 to TRBJ1-1, with a tentative D call TRBD1 (5 bases). CDR1 is SQVTM and CDR2 is ANQGSEA in the germline V gene. The CDR3 length is 13 residues. The CDR3, as DNA: TGCAGCGTTGAGCGACAGCCGAACACCGAAGCTTTCTTT. Residues: CSVERQPNTEAFF. Combining the CDR3 with reference TRBV29-1 and TRBJ1-1 gives the whole variable domain SAVISQKPSRDICQRGTSLTIQCQVDSQVTMMFWYRQQPGQSLTLIATANQGSEATYESGFVIDKFPISRPNLTFSTLTVSNMSPEDSSIYLCSVERQPNTEAFFGQGTRLTVV.

This clonotype was seen a few times. V gene TRBV28 combines with J gene TRBJ2-1; D remains ambiguous. The CDR3 length is 12 residues. Per germline, CDR1 MDHEN and CDR2 SYDVKM. Trimming took off 5 bases at V and 6 bases at J, with 8 bases between the two ends. CDR3 amino acids: CASSLMLNEQFF. CDR3 nucleotide sequence: TGTGCCAGCAGTCTGATGCTCAATGAGCAGTTCTTC. Looking up the rest from reference TRBV28 and TRBJ2-1 gives the full variable domain: DVKVTQSSRYLVKRTGEKVFLECVQDMDHENMFWYRQDPGLGLRLIYFSYDVKMKEKGDIPEGYSVSREKKERFSLILESASTNQTSMYLCASSLMLNEQFFGPGTRLTVL.

The chain couples TRBV20-1 to TRBJ2-5; 7 positions match TRBD2. Germline V gives CDR1 DFQATT, CDR2 SNEGSKA (reference sequence). The CDR3 totals 15 residues. The ends lost 2 bases at V and 3 bases at J; junction bases unmatched: 9. CDR3 nucleotides: TGCAGTGCTAGACCGATGGGAGGGGTAGAAGAGACCCAGTACTTC. Its protein product is CSARPMGGVEETQYF.

This clonotype was seen only a few times. V gene TRBV20-1 combines with J gene TRBJ2-1, with TRBD1 matching over 8 bases. V dropped 6 bases and J dropped 5; count of bases not matched to a gene: 6. From germline, CDR1 is DFQATT and CDR2 SNEGSKA (reference sequence). The CDR3 has 13 residues. CDR3 protein: CSAPDRVDNEQFF. CDR3 bases: TGCAGTGCGCCGGACAGGGTGGACAATGAGCAGTTCTTC.

This clonotype was seen more than once but under ten times. V and J are TRBV3-1 and TRBJ2-1; D might be TRBD2 (6 bases). Trimming left V 0 bases short and J 9 bases short, with 18 bases between. Looked up from germline, CDR1 is LGHDT and CDR2 is YNNKEL (reference sequence). The CDR3 sequence is 16 residues long. This chain's CDR3 is CASSQDFLASGTEQFF. The CDR3 bases are TGTGCCAGCAGCCAAGATTTCCTAGCGTCAGGGACTGAGCAGTTCTTC.

The chain has TRBV6-1 and TRBJ2-7; D remains ambiguous. This CDR3 is built from 10 residues. From germline, CDR1 is MNHNS and CDR2 SASEGT. Trimming stripped 3 bases from V and 10 bases from J, with 7 bases between. The CDR3 spells CASSDLQQYF. As DNA, the CDR3 is TGTGCCAGCAGTGACCTGCAACAGTACTTC.